This TCR beta chain was identified in a study of blood T cell repertoires in COVID-19. Background on the study: The origin of the acute and convalescent COVID-19 samples was the United States, Italy and Spain.

CDR1 is LGHDT and CDR2 is YNNKEL in the germline V gene (reference sequence). The V end was cut by 4 bases, the J end by 8 bases, with 20 bases between. This CDR3 spans 15 amino acids. In the original analysis: Scientists estimated how many nucleated cells there were by amplifying reference gene primers. Sequencing was performed with immunoSEQ multiplex PCR; in TCRdb, only in-frame clones are kept and a portion is missing. The V and J calls and clone size were taken over from that table, and D and trimming were inferred from the DNA. The sample has fewer than 70,000 clones; roughly 84% are singletons.

The rearrangement joins TRBV3-1 (or the pseudogene TRBV3-2) to TRBJ1-2, with D possibly matching TRBD1 (6 bases). This receptor was identified in a man aged 45 to 65 with active COVID-19. The specimen was peripheral blood. This chain's CDR3 is CASSPTRQEAKGYTF. The CDR3 DNA is TGTGCCAGCAGCCCGACCAGACAGGAGGCGAAGGGCTACACCTTC.